A single sample is the source of the 7 T cell receptor beta chains below, sequenced in a study of blood T cell repertoires in COVID-19. Some clones are missing from TCRdb's copy, which holds only in-frame ones; the method was immunoSEQ multiplex PCR. The sample holds over 200,000 clones, approximately 78% seen once. The specimen sequenced was peripheral blood. The receptors originated from a middle-aged woman with acute or convalescent COVID-19.

V gene TRBV5-6 combines with J gene TRBJ1-2; D is unclear. Trimming cost V 0 bases and J 0 bases, with 15 bases left between them. The CDR3 is 17 residues long. Germline assignment: CDR1 SGHDT and CDR2 YYEEEE. The CDR3: CASSLAAGEISNYGYTF. The CDR3 region has the DNA TGTGCCAGCAGCTTGGCGGCAGGCGAAATTTCTAACTATGGCTACACCTTC. Supplemented by reference TRBV5-6 and TRBJ1-2, the full variable domain reads DAGVTQSPTHLIKTRGQQVTLRCSPKSGHDTVSWYQQALGQGPQFIFQYYEEEERQRGNFPDRFSGHQFPNYSSELNVNALLLGDSALYLCASSLAAGEISNYGYTFGSGTRLTVV.

The CDR3: CASRPGAGPYEQYF. In DNA form, the CDR3 reads TGTGCCAGCAGGCCTGGGGCAGGACCCTACGAGCAGTACTTC. The gene calls are TRBV27 and TRBJ2-7; D may be TRBD1 (5 bases). The CDR3 extends over 14 amino acids. Germline CDR1 reads MNHEY; CDR2 reads SMNVEV (reference sequence). V was cut by 6 bases and J by 2 bases, with 14 bases left in between.

V gene TRBV4-2 combines with J gene TRBJ2-1, with 7 bases that match TRBD1. This CDR3 has 16 amino acids. Trimming took 2 bases from V and 0 from J; bases not matched to a gene: 4. CDR1 LGHNA and CDR2 YNFKEQ come from the germline V gene. The CDR3 coding sequence is TGTGCCAGCAGCCAATCCCGGGACAGCTCCTACAATGAGCAGTTCTTC. This codes for CASSQSRDSSYNEQFF.

The chain employs TRBV10-3 and TRBJ2-1; tentative D call: TRBD2 (6 bases). V dropped 7 bases and J dropped 5 bases, with 27 bases sitting between them. The CDR3 is 18 amino acids. CDR1 is ENHRY and CDR2 is SYGVKD in the germline V gene. CDR3 sequence reads: CAIIPPRIPGLSNNEQFF. The CDR3 DNA reads as TGTGCCATCATACCCCCCCGGATTCCGGGACTCTCTAACAATGAGCAGTTCTTC.

This sequence joins TRBV12-5 and TRBJ1-1; TRBD1 aligns across 8 bases. The CDR3 extends over 15 amino acids. Germline CDR1 LGHNT, CDR2 FRNRAP. J lost 6 bases, V lost 5 bases, and 11 bases had no gene match. CDR3 protein: CASGPGQEGFPEAFF. As DNA, the CDR3 is TGTGCTAGTGGTCCGGGACAGGAGGGTTTCCCTGAAGCTTTCTTT.

The genes are TRBV19 and TRBJ1-2, with 8 bases lining up with TRBD1. V gave up 6 bases and J gave up 3 bases; unmatched junction bases: 6. CDR1 and CDR2 (germline): LNHDA, SQIVND (reference sequence). This CDR3 has 14 residues. The CDR3 spells CASSTPGQDYGYTF. The CDR3 DNA sequence: TGTGCCAGTAGCACCCCGGGACAGGACTATGGCTACACCTTC.

The V gene is TRBV13, the J gene TRBJ2-7; 10 nucleotides agree with TRBD2. CDR3 length: 15 amino acids. The germline gives CDR1 PRHDT, CDR2 FYEKMQ (reference sequence). V gave up 1 base and J gave up 3 bases; unmatched junction bases: 3. The chain's CDR3 is CASSLEASGGYEQYF. The CDR3 nucleotides are TGTGCCAGCAGCTTAGAGGCTAGCGGGGGCTACGAGCAGTACTTC. The variable domain in full, completed from reference TRBV13 and TRBJ2-7, reads AAGVIQSPRHLIKEKRETATLKCYPIPRHDTVYWYQQGPGQDPQFLISFYEKMQSDKGSIPDRFSAQQFSDYHSELNMSSLELGDSALYFCASSLEASGGYEQYFGPGTRLTVT.